These 18 T cell receptor beta chains were all obtained from the same sample, sequenced in a study of cytomegalovirus exposure and HLA in healthy donors. With 60 Vbeta and 13 Jbeta primers, the PCR was carried out. TCRdb keeps only in-frame clones here, not all; method: immunoSEQ multiplex PCR. The sample includes about 180,000 clones, around 78% of them seen just once. Sequencing was done on a sample of PBMCs. Every receptor here comes from a woman aged 45-65 years in good health and CMV-seropositive.

V usage is TRBV29-1 and J usage is TRBJ1-1; a possible D gene is TRBD1 (6 bases). Trimming took off 6 bases at V and 1 base at J, with 12 bases between the two ends. The CDR3 loop spans 13 amino acids. From germline, CDR1 is SQVTM and CDR2 ANQGSEA. The CDR3: CSVNRAANTEAFF. The DNA of the CDR3 is TGCAGCGTCAACAGGGCGGCGAACACTGAAGCTTTCTTT.

J is TRBJ1-2 and V is TRBV11-2; 8 bases agree with TRBD1. Per germline, CDR1 SGHAT and CDR2 FQNNGV. The CDR3 is 14 residues long. V shed 1 base and J 7 bases; nucleotides not matched to a gene: 5. The CDR3 reads CASSLATGGSGYTF. In DNA, the CDR3 is TGTGCCAGCAGCTTAGCCACAGGGGGAAGTGGCTACACCTTC.

This clone showed up just once. The chain employs TRBV12-5 and TRBJ2-1, with D unresolved. Trimming stripped 0 bases from V and 0 bases from J, with 12 bases between. The CDR3 covers 17 residues. CDR1 is LGHNT and CDR2 is FRNRAP in the germline V gene. The CDR3 DNA reads TGTGCTAGTGGTTTGGTACCGGAGCCGAGCTCCTACAATGAGCAGTTCTTC. Translated, it gives CASGLVPEPSSYNEQFF.

This chain uses TRBV2 with TRBJ1-4; D ambiguous. Germline CDR1 reads SNHLY; CDR2 reads FYNNEI. The CDR3 totals 13 residues. The V end lost 6 bases, the J end lost 4 bases, and 9 bases lay between the germline ends. CDR3 loop: CASRGDYNEKLFF. The CDR3 DNA reads as TGTGCCAGCAGGGGAGACTATAATGAAAAACTGTTTTTT.

This rearrangement joins TRBV7-8 to TRBJ2-5; a weak D match, TRBD1 (5 bases). CDR3 length: 15 amino acids. Trimming pared 5 bases from V and 5 bases from J, leaving 18 bases between. Germline CDR1 reads SGHVS; CDR2 reads FQNEAQ. This chain's CDR3 is CASSQGTPEQETQYF. The CDR3 region has the DNA TGTGCCAGCAGCCAGGGAACACCTGAGCAGGAGACCCAGTACTTC.

V gene TRBV7-2 combines with J gene TRBJ1-2; D not resolved. The CDR3 loop spans 12 amino acids. V lost 3 bases to trimming and J lost 4 bases, with 6 bases between them. Germline V gene sequence: CDR1 SGHTA, CDR2 FQGNSA. CDR3 bases: TGTGCCAGCAGCTTTAGTACCTATGGCTACACCTTC. This gives the protein CASSFSTYGYTF. Complete variable domain (other parts from reference TRBV7-2 and TRBJ1-2): GAGVSQSPSNKVTEKGKDVELRCDPISGHTALYWYRQSLGQGLEFLIYFQGNSAPDKSGLPSDRFSAERTGGSVSTLTIQRTQQEDSAVYLCASSFSTYGYTFGSGTRLTVV.

V usage is TRBV6-6 and J usage is TRBJ1-1; D may be TRBD1 (5 bases). Germline V lookup: CDR1 MNHNY, CDR2 SVGAGI (reference sequence). Deletions cut 4 bases from V and 0 bases from J, with 15 bases between. The CDR3 is made up of 16 amino acids. In nucleotides, the CDR3 is TGTGCCAGCAGTTCCCTTGACAGCCCCGTGAACACTGAAGCTTTCTTT. This codes for CASSSLDSPVNTEAFF.

This clone was seen a handful of times. V gene TRBV20-1 combines with J gene TRBJ2-7, with 8 bases lining up with TRBD1. Germline CDR1 and CDR2: DFQATT and SNEGSKA (reference sequence). J gave up 3 bases and V 5 bases, and 0 bases lay outside the gene matches. The CDR3 extends over 11 amino acids. CDR3 nucleotide sequence: TGCAGTGCTGGACAGGGCTACGAGCAGTACTTC. Protein: CSAGQGYEQYF.

The chain carries TRBV15 and TRBJ1-4; 7 bases match TRBD1. The CDR3 is made up of 16 amino acids. Germline lookup yields CDR1 LNHNV and CDR2 YYDKDF (reference sequence). V gave up 3 bases and J gave up 0 bases; unmatched junction bases: 4. The CDR3 spells CATSSPGQATNEKLFF. The CDR3 region has the DNA TGTGCCACCAGCAGTCCCGGACAGGCAACTAATGAAAAACTGTTTTTT. The variable domain in full, with the rest retrieved from reference TRBV15 and TRBJ1-4, is DAMVIQNPRYQVTQFGKPVTLSCSQTLNHNVMYWYQQKSSQAPKLLFHYYDKDFNNEADTPDNFQSRRPNTSFCFLDIRSPGLGDTAMYLCATSSPGQATNEKLFFGSGTQLSVL.

The CDR3 DNA reads TGTGCCAGCAGTTTGCCCGGAGGGGTCTCTGGAAACACCATATATTTT. This gives the protein CASSLPGGVSGNTIYF. The V gene is TRBV28, the J gene TRBJ1-3, with TRBD1 as a possible D gene (5 bases). Germline V gene sequence: CDR1 MDHEN, CDR2 SYDVKM. CDR3 length equals 16 residues. The V gene lost 3 bases and the J gene lost 0 bases, with 12 bases spanning the gap. The whole variable domain, remainder taken from reference TRBV28 and TRBJ1-3, is DVKVTQSSRYLVKRTGEKVFLECVQDMDHENMFWYRQDPGLGLRLIYFSYDVKMKEKGDIPEGYSVSREKKERFSLILESASTNQTSMYLCASSLPGGVSGNTIYFGEGSWLTVV.

The chain recombines TRBV7-9 with TRBJ2-1, with D possibly being TRBD2 (7 bases). V gave up 6 bases and J gave up 8 bases, with 14 bases separating them. The CDR3 extends over 13 amino acids. Looked up from germline, CDR1 is SEHNR and CDR2 is FQNEAQ (reference sequence). In nucleotides, the CDR3 is TGTGCCAGCAGTACTGGGGGGGCAGATGAGCAGTTCTTC. It specifies CASSTGGADEQFF.

V usage is TRBV21-1 and J usage is TRBJ1-2; the table's D call, TRBD1, has no DNA check behind it. TRBV21-1 is deemed a pseudogene. CDR3 length: 15 residues. The CDR3 DNA is TGTGCCAGCAGCGGAATCGACAGGGGAGAAGATGGCTACACCTTC. This codes for CASSGIDRGEDGYTF.

CDR3 loop: CASRETGRVTDTQYF. The CDR3 region has the DNA TGTGCCAGCAGGGAGACAGGGCGGGTCACAGATACGCAGTATTTT. The V and J genes are TRBV6-5 and TRBJ2-3, with 7 bases fitting TRBD1. Germline-derived CDR1 and CDR2 are MNHEY and SVGAGI. The length of the CDR3 is 15 residues. Unmatched junction bases numbered 8, after V lost 6 bases and J lost 2 bases.

The chain recombines TRBV30 with TRBJ2-1, with D hard to call. The CDR3 runs to 14 residues. Germline loops: CDR1 GTSNPN, CDR2 SVGIG (reference sequence). Trimming shortened V by 0 bases and J by 1 base, and 7 bases separated the two germline ends. CDR3: CAWSVRRSYNEQFF. CDR3 nucleotides: TGTGCCTGGAGTGTAAGGAGATCCTACAATGAGCAGTTCTTC. Looking up the rest from reference TRBV30 and TRBJ2-1 gives the full variable domain: SQTIHQWPATLVQPVGSPLSLECTVEGTSNPNLYWYRQAAGRGLQLLFYSVGIGQISSEVPQNLSASRPQDRQFILSSKKLLLSDSGFYLCAWSVRRSYNEQFFGPGTRLTVL.

This chain links TRBV5-1 with TRBJ2-1; 7 nucleotides align to TRBD2. Germline CDR1 reads SGHRS; CDR2 reads YFSETQ. Trimming took 2 bases from V and 4 from J; bases not matched to a gene: 12. The CDR3 has 17 amino acids. The CDR3: CASSFSMTGGGYNEQFF. The CDR3 DNA follows: TGCGCCAGCAGCTTCTCTATGACTGGGGGGGGATACAATGAGCAGTTCTTC.

The chain couples TRBV6-5 to TRBJ1-2, with 8 bases aligning to TRBD1. The CDR3 runs to 15 residues. CDR1 and CDR2 (germline): MNHEY, SVGAGI. The V and J ends lost 2 bases and 5 bases, in that order; junction bases with no gene match: 7. The CDR3 region is CASSYTRDRRYGYTF. The CDR3 bases are TGTGCCAGCAGTTACACCCGGGACAGGCGATATGGCTACACCTTC.

This sequence joins TRBV11-3 and TRBJ2-6; D is unclear. The CDR3 has 14 residues. Between the trimmed V and J ends, which lost 1 base and 4 bases, there was a span of 5 bases. Germline V gene data show CDR1 as SGHNT and CDR2 as YENEEA. The CDR3 region has the DNA TGTGCCAGCAGCTTAGCGAGAGGGGCCAACGTCCTGACTTTC. This encodes CASSLARGANVLTF.

The V gene is TRBV28, the J gene TRBJ1-3; D possibly corresponds to TRBD1 (6 bases). CDR1 and CDR2 (germline): MDHEN, SYDVKM. The V end lost 2 bases, the J end lost 4 bases, and 9 bases lay between the germline ends. This CDR3 has 14 residues. DNA for the CDR3: TGTGCCAGCAGTTTAAGGACAGCCGGAAACACCATATATTTT. Amino acid sequence: CASSLRTAGNTIYF.